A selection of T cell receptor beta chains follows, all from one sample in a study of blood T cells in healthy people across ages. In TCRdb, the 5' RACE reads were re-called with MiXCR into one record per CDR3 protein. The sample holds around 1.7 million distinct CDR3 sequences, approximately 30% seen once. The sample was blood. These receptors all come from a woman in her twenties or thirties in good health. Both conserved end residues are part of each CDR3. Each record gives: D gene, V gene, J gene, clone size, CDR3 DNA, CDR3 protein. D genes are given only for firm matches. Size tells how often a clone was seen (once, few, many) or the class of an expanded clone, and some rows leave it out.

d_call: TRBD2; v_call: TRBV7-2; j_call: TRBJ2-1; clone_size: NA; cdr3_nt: TGTGCCAGCAGCTTAGACTCATCTAGCGGGAGGGGGCAGTTCTTC; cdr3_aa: CASSLDSSSGRGQFF
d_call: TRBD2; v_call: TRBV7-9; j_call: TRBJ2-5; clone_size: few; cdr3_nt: TGTGCCAGCTCGGGGACTAGCATTCAGACCCAGTACTTC; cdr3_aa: CASSGTSIQTQYF
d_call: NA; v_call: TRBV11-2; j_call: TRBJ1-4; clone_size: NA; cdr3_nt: TGTGCCAGCTTAAGACAGGAAAAACTGTTTTTT; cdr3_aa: CASLRQEKLFF
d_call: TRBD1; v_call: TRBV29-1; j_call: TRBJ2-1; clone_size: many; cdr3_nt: TGCAGCGTTGATGGTCAGGGGGCGCGTAGAAAAACCAATGAGCAGTTCTTC; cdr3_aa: CSVDGQGARRKTNEQFF
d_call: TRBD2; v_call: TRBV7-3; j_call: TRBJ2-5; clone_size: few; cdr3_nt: TGTGCCAGCAGCTCCGGACTAGCGGAGGATGAGACCCAGTACTTC; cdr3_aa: CASSSGLAEDETQYF
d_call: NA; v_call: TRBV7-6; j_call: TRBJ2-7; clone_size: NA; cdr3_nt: TGTGCCAGCAGCCCCTTGACAAGGGACGAGCAGTACTTC; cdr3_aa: CASSPLTRDEQYF
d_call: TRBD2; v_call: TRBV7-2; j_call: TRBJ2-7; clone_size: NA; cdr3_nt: TGTGCCAGCAGCTCCCCGAATTTAGCGGGAAGCTCCTACGAGCAGTACTTC; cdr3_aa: CASSSPNLAGSSYEQYF
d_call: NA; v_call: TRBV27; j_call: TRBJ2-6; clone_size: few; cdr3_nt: TGTGCCAGCAGTTTACGCCCCAGCGGCAGACTCTCTGGGGCCAACGTCCTGACTTTC; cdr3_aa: CASSLRPSGRLSGANVLTF
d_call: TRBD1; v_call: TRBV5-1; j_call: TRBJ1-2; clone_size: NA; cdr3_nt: TGCGCCAGCAGCACCGACAGGGGCTATGGCTGCACCTTC; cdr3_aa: CASSTDRGYGCTF
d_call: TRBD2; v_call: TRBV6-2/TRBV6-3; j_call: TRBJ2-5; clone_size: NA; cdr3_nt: TGTGCCAGCAGTTATTCATGGGAGGGAGAGACCCAGTACTTC; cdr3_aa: CASSYSWEGETQYF
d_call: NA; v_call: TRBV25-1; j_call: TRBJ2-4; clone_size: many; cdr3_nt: TGTGCCAGCAGCAATCGCGGTAGGATCAGGGAGGACATTCAGTACTTC; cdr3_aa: CASSNRGRIREDIQYF
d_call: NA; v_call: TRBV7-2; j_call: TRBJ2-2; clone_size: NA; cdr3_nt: TGTGCCAGCAGCATAGACTACACCGGGGAGCTGTTTTTT; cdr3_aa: CASSIDYTGELFF